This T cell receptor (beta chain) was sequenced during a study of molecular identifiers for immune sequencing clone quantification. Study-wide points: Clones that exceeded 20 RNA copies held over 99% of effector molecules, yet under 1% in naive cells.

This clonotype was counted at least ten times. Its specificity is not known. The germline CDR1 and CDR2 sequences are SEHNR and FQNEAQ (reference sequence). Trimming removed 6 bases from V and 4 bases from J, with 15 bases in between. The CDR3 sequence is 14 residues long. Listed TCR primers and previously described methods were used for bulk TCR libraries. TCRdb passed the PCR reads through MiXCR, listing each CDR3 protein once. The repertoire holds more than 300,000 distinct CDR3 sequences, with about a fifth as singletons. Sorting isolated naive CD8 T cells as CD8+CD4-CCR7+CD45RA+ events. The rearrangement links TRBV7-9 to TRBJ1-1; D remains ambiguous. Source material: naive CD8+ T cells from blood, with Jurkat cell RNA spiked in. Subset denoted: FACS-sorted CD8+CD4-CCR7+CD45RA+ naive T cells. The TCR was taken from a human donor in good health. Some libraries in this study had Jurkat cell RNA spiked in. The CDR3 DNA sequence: TGTGCCAGCAGATACGGCGGAGTGAGCACTGAAGCTTTCTTT. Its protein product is CASRYGGVSTEAFF.